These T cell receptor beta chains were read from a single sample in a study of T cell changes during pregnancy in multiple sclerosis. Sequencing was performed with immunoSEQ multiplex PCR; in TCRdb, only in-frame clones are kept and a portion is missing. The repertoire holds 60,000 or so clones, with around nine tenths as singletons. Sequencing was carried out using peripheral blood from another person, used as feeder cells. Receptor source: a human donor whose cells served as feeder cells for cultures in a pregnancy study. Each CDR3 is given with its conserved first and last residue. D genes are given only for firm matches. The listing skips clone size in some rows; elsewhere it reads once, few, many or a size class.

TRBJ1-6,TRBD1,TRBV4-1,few,TGCGCCAGCAGCCCCCCGGGACAGGGGAATTCACCCCTCCACTTT,CASSPPGQGNSPLHF
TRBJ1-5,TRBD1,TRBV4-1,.,TGCGCCAGCAGACCGGACAGGGTTAGCAATCAGCCCCAGCATTTT,CASRPDRVSNQPQHF
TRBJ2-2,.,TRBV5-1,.,TGCGCCAGCAGCTTACAGGGACTACCGAACACCGGGGAGCTGTTTTTT,CASSLQGLPNTGELFF
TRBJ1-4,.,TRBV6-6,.,TGTGCCAGCACCGCGGGACTCAGGGTAAATGAAAAACTGTTTTTT,CASTAGLRVNEKLFF
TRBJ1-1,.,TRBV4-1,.,TGCGCCAGCAGCCAAGATTGGGGGTTGAACACTGAAGCTTTCTTT,CASSQDWGLNTEAFF
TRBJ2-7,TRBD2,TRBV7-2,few,TGTGCCAGCAGCTTTACTAGCGGGAGGGCCTTGAGCGAGCAGTACTTC,CASSFTSGRALSEQYF
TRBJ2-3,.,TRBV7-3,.,TGTGCCAGCAGCTCCCATGGTCTTTTCACAGATACGCAGTATTTT,CASSSHGLFTDTQYF
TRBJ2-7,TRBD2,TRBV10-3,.,TGTGCCATCAGTTCCCTAGCGGCCACAAGGAAGCAGTACTTC,CAISSLAATRKQYF
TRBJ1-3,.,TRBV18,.,TGTGCCAGCTCACCAGGTGGTGGAAACACCATATATTTT,CASSPGGGNTIYF
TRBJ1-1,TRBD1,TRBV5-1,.,TGCGCCAGCAGCCCAGGACAGGGGGTTGGCACTGAAGCTTTCTTT,CASSPGQGVGTEAFF
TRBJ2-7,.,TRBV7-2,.,TGTGCCAGCAGCTTAGGCCCGGGACAGCAGTACTTC,CASSLGPGQQYF
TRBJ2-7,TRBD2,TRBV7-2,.,TGTGCCAGCAGCTCCACGACTAGCGGGGGGGATCACGAGCAGTACTTC,CASSSTTSGGDHEQYF
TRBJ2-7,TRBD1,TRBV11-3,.,TGTGCCAGCAGCTTTGGGGGACAGGGGTCCTACGAGCAGTACTTC,CASSFGGQGSYEQYF
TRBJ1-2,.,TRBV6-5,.,TGTGCCAGCAGTCCACAGGGTACGACCTATGGCTACACCTTC,CASSPQGTTYGYTF
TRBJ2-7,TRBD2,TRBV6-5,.,TGTGCCAGCAGTCCCCGACTAGCGGGGCTTCTCGAGCAGTACTTC,CASSPRLAGLLEQYF
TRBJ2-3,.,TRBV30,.,TGTGCCTGGAGTCCTCCCTTGGCCCTGGGTGTCACAGATACGCAGTATTTT,CAWSPPLALGVTDTQYF
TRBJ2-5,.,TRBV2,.,TGTGCCAGCAGCGATGGAGCGGGTGGAGAGACCCAGTACTTC,CASSDGAGGETQYF
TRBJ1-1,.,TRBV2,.,TGTGCCAGCAGGCTCAGGGTCGTCGGCACTGAAGCTTTCTTT,CASRLRVVGTEAFF
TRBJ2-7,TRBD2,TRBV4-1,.,TGCGCCAGCAGCCAAGATCCCGGGGGGAGAAGATACGAGCAGTACTTC,CASSQDPGGRRYEQYF
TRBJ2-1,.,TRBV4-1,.,TGCGCCAGCAGCCAAGGACTCCTCTCCTACAATGAGCAGTTCTTC,CASSQGLLSYNEQFF
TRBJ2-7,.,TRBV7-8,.,TGTGCCAGCAGCTGGGGACACTCCTACGAGCAGTACTTC,CASSWGHSYEQYF
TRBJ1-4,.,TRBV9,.,TGTGCCAGCAGCCCGACCCCATTGGGAGATGAAAAACTGTTTTTT,CASSPTPLGDEKLFF
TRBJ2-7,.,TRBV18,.,TGTGCCAGCTCAGCAGGCTCCTACGAGCAGTACTTC,CASSAGSYEQYF
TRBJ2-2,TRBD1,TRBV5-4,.,TGTGCCAGCAGCTCGGGACAGAAAACGAACACCGGGGAGCTGTTTTTT,CASSSGQKTNTGELFF
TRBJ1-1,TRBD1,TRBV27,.,TGTGCCAGCAACGTCGACAGGGACACTGAAGCTTTCTTT,CASNVDRDTEAFF
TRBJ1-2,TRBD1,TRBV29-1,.,TGCAGCGTTGAAGCCCCAGTGACAGGGGTCAATGGCTACACCTTC,CSVEAPVTGVNGYTF
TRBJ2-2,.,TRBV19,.,TGTGCCAGTAGTATTGGGGGCTCTAGCGGAACCAGGGGGAACACCGGGGAGCTGTTTTTT,CASSIGGSSGTRGNTGELFF
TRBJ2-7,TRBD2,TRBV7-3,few,TGTGCCAGCAGCCCATCGGGGGGAAACTACGAGCAGTACTTC,CASSPSGGNYEQYF
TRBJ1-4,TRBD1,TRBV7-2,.,TGTGCCAGCAGCTTAAGCCGAGACAGGGAGTCGAGGGAAAAACTGTTTTTT,CASSLSRDRESREKLFF
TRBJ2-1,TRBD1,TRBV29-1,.,TGCAGCGTTGTCCGACAGGGCGATGAGCAGTTCTTC,CSVVRQGDEQFF
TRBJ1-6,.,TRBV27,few,TGTGCCAGCAGTTTAGTCAGAAATTCACCCCTCCACTTT,CASSLVRNSPLHF
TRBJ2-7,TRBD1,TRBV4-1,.,TGCGCCAGCAGCCAAGAGCAGGGGGCTTCGGGCGAGCAGTACTTC,CASSQEQGASGEQYF
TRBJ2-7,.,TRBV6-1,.,TGTGCCAGCAGTGAATCTCGTGGGGGCTCGGACGAGCAGTACTTC,CASSESRGGSDEQYF
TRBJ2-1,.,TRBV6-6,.,TGTGCCAGCAATGGGTATCAGGTCTACAATGAGCAGTTCTTC,CASNGYQVYNEQFF
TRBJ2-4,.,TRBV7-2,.,TGTGCCAGCAGCTTATCCCCCGGCCGAAAGTACTTC,CASSLSPGRKYF
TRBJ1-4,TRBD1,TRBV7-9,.,TGTGCCAGCAGCCAGACCCGGGACAGGTCGACGGATGAAAAACTGTTTTTT,CASSQTRDRSTDEKLFF
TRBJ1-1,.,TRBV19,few,TGTGCCAGTAGTCAACGACAGCCGAACACTGAAGCTTTCTTT,CASSQRQPNTEAFF
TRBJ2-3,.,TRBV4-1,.,TGCGCCAGCAGCCAAGAGCACCGAGGCACAGATACGCAGTATTTT,CASSQEHRGTDTQYF
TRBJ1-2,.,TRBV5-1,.,TGCGCCAGCAAAGCGGGGAGTCAGGACTTCTATGGCTACACCTTC,CASKAGSQDFYGYTF
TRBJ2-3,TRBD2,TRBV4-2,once,TGTGCCAGCGGAACCGCGGGAGGGACCACAGATACGCAGTATTTT,CASGTAGGTTDTQYF
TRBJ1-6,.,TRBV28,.,TGTGCCACCCGTTCGCGGACAGCGCGCTCACCCCTCCACTTT,CATRSRTARSPLHF
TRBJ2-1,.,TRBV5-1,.,TGCGCCAGCAGCTGGTCGGACAATGAGCAGTTCTTC,CASSWSDNEQFF